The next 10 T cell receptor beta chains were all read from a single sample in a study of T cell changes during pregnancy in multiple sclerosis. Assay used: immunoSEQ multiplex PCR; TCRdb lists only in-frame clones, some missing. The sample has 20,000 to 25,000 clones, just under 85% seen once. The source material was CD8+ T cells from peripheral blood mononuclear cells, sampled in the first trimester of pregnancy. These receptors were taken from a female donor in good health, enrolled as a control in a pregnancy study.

DNA of the CDR3: TGCGCCAGCAGCCACGGGGCAGCGGGAGTCAGTTACGAGCAGTACTTC. Residues: CASSHGAAGVSYEQYF. This chain connects TRBV4-1 to TRBJ2-7; 8 bases agree with TRBD2. The CDR3 sequence is 16 residues long. Per germline, CDR1 MGHRA and CDR2 YSYEKL. The V and J ends lost 3 bases and 4 bases, in that order; junction bases with no gene match: 11.

The CDR3 DNA is TGTGCCAGCAGTGAAGTACTGGGCTACACCTTC. Protein product: CASSEVLGYTF. The J gene is TRBJ1-2, the V gene TRBV6-1; D gene unclear. Germline lookup yields CDR1 MNHNS and CDR2 SASEGT. Trimming pared 1 base from V and 8 bases from J, leaving 5 bases between. CDR3 size: 11 residues.

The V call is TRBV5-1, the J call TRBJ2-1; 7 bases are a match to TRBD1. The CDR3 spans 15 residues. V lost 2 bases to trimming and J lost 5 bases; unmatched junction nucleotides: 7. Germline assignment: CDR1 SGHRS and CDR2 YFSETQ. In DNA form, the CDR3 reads TGCGCCAGCAGCTTAAACAGGGGCCTCGACAATGAGCAGTTCTTC. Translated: CASSLNRGLDNEQFF.

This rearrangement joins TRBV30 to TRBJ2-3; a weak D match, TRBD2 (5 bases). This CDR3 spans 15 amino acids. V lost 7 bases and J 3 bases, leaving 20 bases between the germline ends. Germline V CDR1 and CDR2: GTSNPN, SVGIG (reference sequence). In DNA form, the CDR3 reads TGTGCCTTGCTAGCTCGTGGGAGTAAAACAGATACGCAGTATTTT. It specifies CALLARGSKTDTQYF. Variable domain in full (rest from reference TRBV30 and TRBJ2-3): SQTIHQWPATLVQPVGSPLSLECTVEGTSNPNLYWYRQAAGRGLQLLFYSVGIGQISSEVPQNLSASRPQDRQFILSSKKLLLSDSGFYLCALLARGSKTDTQYFGPGTRLTVL.

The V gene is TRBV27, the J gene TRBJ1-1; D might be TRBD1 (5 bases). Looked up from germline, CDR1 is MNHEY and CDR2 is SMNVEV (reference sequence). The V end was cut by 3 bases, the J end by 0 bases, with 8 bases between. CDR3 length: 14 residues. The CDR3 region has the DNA TGTGCCAGCAGTTTGGGGCTCCTGAACACTGAAGCTTTCTTT. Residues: CASSLGLLNTEAFF.

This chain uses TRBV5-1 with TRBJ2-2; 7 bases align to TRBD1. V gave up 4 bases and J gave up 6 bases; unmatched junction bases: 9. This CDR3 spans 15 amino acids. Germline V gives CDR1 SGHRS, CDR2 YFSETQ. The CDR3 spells CASSNDRVGAGELFF. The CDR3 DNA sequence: TGCGCCAGCAGCAACGACAGGGTAGGCGCCGGGGAGCTGTTTTTT.

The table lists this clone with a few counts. The DNA for the CDR3 is TGTGCCACCAGCAGAGATCGGGAGCCCTACAATGAGCAGTTCTTC. This sequence encodes CATSRDREPYNEQFF. V is TRBV15 and J is TRBJ2-1; maybe TRBD2 (6 bases). Germline V gene lookup returns CDR1 LNHNV and CDR2 YYDKDF (reference sequence). This CDR3 has 15 residues. Trimming took 0 bases from V and 2 from J, leaving 8 bases between them.

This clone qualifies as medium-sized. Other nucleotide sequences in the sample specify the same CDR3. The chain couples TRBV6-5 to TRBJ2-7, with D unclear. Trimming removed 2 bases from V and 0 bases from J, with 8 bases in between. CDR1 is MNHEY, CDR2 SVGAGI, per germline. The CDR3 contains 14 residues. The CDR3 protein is CASSYGQSSYEQYF. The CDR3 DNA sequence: TGTGCCAGCAGTTACGGGCAGTCCTCCTACGAGCAGTACTTC.

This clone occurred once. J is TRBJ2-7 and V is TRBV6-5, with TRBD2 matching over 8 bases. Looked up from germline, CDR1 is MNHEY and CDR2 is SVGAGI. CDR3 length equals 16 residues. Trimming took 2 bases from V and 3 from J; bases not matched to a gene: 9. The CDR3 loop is CASSYGSGSKHYEQYF. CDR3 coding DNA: TGTGCCAGCAGTTACGGGAGCGGGAGTAAGCACTACGAGCAGTACTTC.

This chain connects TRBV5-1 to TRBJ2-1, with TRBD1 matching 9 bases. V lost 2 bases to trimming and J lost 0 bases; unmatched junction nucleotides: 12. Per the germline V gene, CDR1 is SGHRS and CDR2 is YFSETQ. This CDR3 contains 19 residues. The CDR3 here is CASSLLPGQGVSSYNEQFF. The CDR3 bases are TGCGCCAGCAGCTTACTCCCGGGACAGGGAGTGAGCTCCTACAATGAGCAGTTCTTC.